One sample yielded the 2 T cell receptor beta chains listed below, sequenced in a study of read filtering for tumor transcriptome and immune sequencing. This library used roughly 430 ng RNA and molecular barcoded adaptors spanning alpha/delta and beta/gamma chains. TCRdb independently ran MiXCR on the reads; one entry per CDR3 protein. The table records 60,000 or so distinct CDR3 sequences, roughly 19% of them present only once. The sequenced material came from a population of CD138-negative cells sorted from bone marrow. The source is a donor aged 40 or older with multiple myeloma.

Ten or more counts support this clonotype. This chain joins TRBV6-1 and TRBJ2-5; 7 positions agree with TRBD2. The CDR3 runs 16 residues. V lost 3 bases and J lost 1; bases outside the gene matches: 8. Germline CDR1 MNHNS, CDR2 SASEGT. The CDR3 nucleotides are TGTGCCAGCAGTGATCGAGCGGGACCATCCCAAGAGACCCAGTACTTC. Residues: CASSDRAGPSQETQYF.

This clonotype appeared many times. The chain employs TRBV9 and TRBJ2-1; D is undetermined. The CDR3 loop spans 13 amino acids. Deletions cut 0 bases from V and 8 bases from J, with 9 bases between. CDR1 and CDR2 from the germline V gene are SGDLS and YYNGEE. The CDR3 loop is CASSVGLVDEQFF. The CDR3, as DNA: TGTGCCAGCAGCGTAGGTCTCGTCGATGAGCAGTTCTTC.